This TCR beta chain derives from a study of spatial heterogeneity in lung cancer. Study context: Correlation of TCR transcript counts in tumor regions with a T cell module score from matched bulk RNA-seq was strong. Study results and limitations: Tumor mutation count correlated with how many alpha and beta TCRs expanded intratumorally.

Each TCR cDNA molecule bore a unique molecular identifier. TCRdb re-called the 5' RACE reads with MiXCR, one entry per CDR3 protein. The top ten hold around 24% of the sample, which has around 2,000 distinct CDR3 sequences, roughly two fifths seen once. Germline V CDR1 and CDR2: KGHSH, LQKENI. This CDR3 is built from 11 residues. Trimming removed 2 bases at V and 9 bases at J, with 5 bases between. Stated time point: sample taken at primary tumor resection. The donors were 70 or so patients with non-small cell lung cancer that was early-stage and untreated. Whole RNA was taken from tumor, nontumor lung or frozen PBMC; it was then sequenced unsorted. This clonotype was observed a handful of times. Its specificity is unknown. Because the library targeted alpha chains, this beta chain is an off-target read whose size means little.

The specimen was lung tumor tissue, collected at surgery. This chain uses TRBV18 with TRBJ2-1; D call uncertain. This clonotype was sampled from a male donor with early-stage non-small cell lung cancer. The CDR3 loop is CASSPSGEQFF. CDR3 DNA: TGTGCCAGCTCACCATCAGGTGAGCAGTTCTTC.